These 10 T cell receptor beta chains were all obtained from the same sample, sequenced in a study of T-cell memory formation after mild COVID-19. TCRdb reprocessed the 5' RACE reads via MiXCR and lists one record per CDR3 protein. The sample consists of 110,000 or so distinct CDR3 sequences, roughly 19% of them appearing once. Sequencing was done on a sample of PBMCs or a T cell subset sorted from them (not recorded which). These receptors were obtained from a man aged 18 to 29 who had mild COVID-19 (a few samples of this study predate the infection). Cell type and time point are not known.

The V call is TRBV5-1, the J call TRBJ2-6; D unresolved. Germline V CDR1 and CDR2: SGHRS, YFSETQ. The CDR3 spans 15 residues. Between the trimmed V and J ends, which lost 4 bases and 0 bases, there was a span of 8 bases. The CDR3 nucleotides read TGCGCCAGCAGCCCCGACGGCTCTGGGGCCAACGTCCTGACTTTC. Its protein product is CASSPDGSGANVLTF.

This clonotype was counted many times. The chain is built from TRBV12-3 or TRBV12-4 and TRBJ2-1, with D perhaps matching TRBD2 (6 bases). The CDR3 is 13 amino acids. Trimming pared 7 bases from V and 6 bases from J, leaving 13 bases between. The CDR3 nucleotides are TGTGCCAGCATCTACGGGGGTATCAATGAGCAGTTCTTC. This codes for CASIYGGINEQFF.

The table lists this clonotype with a few counts. V is TRBV14 and J is TRBJ1-1; 10 bases match TRBD1. Germline trimming cut 3 bases from V and 9 bases from J; bases unmatched to any gene: 1. CDR1 is SGHDN, CDR2 FVKESK, per germline. The CDR3 totals 12 residues. CDR3 nucleotides: TGTGCCAGCAGCCAGACAGGGGGCCAAGCTTTCTTT. Encoded protein: CASSQTGGQAFF.

This clonotype was picked up a small number of times. The V and J genes are TRBV5-1 and TRBJ2-3; 7 nucleotides agree with TRBD1. J was trimmed by 9 bases and V by 1 base; bases with no gene match: 5. The CDR3 totals 13 residues. Germline V lookup: CDR1 SGHRS, CDR2 YFSETQ. The CDR3 DNA is TGCGCCAGCAGCTTGCCTCCGGGACAGACGCAGTATTTT. It specifies CASSLPPGQTQYF.

The genes are TRBV7-2 and TRBJ1-6; D uncertain. There are 15 residues in the CDR3. Trimming cost V 2 bases and J 6 bases, with 11 bases left between them. Germline CDR1 is SGHTA and CDR2 is FQGNSA. The DNA for the CDR3 is TGTGCCAGCAGCTTACAAGGAACCCTTAATTCACCCCTCCACTTT. Its translation is CASSLQGTLNSPLHF.

Only a few counts were recorded for this clonotype. V and J are TRBV29-1 and TRBJ2-5, with 7 bases that match TRBD1. This CDR3 contains 12 residues. The J segment lost 5 bases and the V segment lost 6 bases, leaving 6 bases of the junction unmatched. Looked up from germline, CDR1 is SQVTM and CDR2 is ANQGSEA. CDR3 in DNA: TGCAGCGTGCATACAGGGGACGAGACCCAGTACTTC. Its translation is CSVHTGDETQYF.

The chain is built from TRBV5-1 and TRBJ1-1, with D possibly matching TRBD1 (5 bases). The CDR3 loop spans 16 amino acids. The V end lost 3 bases, the J end lost 4 bases, and 19 bases lay between the germline ends. Looked up from germline, CDR1 is SGHRS and CDR2 is YFSETQ. In DNA, the CDR3 is TGCGCCAGCAGCTCAGGAGTTTATCGGGGACGCACTGAAGCTTTCTTT. Protein product: CASSSGVYRGRTEAFF.

This clonotype was counted a few times. The rearrangement uses TRBV25-1 and TRBJ2-7; 7 bases map to TRBD1. This CDR3 spans 15 amino acids. Unmatched junction bases numbered 8, after V lost 4 bases and J lost 2 bases. Germline assignment: CDR1 MGHDK and CDR2 SYGVNS. CDR3 bases: TGTGCCAGCAGTGTCCCGGGACAGTTGGCCTACGAGCAGTACTTC. It codes for CASSVPGQLAYEQYF.

This clonotype was seen ten or more times. The chain uses TRBV6-2 or TRBV6-3 and TRBJ2-7; D ambiguous. The CDR3 covers 16 residues. Germline V CDR1 and CDR2: MNHEY, SVGEGT. Trimming took 5 bases from V and 0 from J, leaving 17 bases between them. The chain's CDR3 is CASSRPPMRSSYEQYF. The CDR3 DNA sequence: TGTGCCAGCAGTCGCCCACCCATGAGGAGCTCCTACGAGCAGTACTTC.

This clonotype was detected a few times. The gene calls are TRBV18 and TRBJ2-2; 11 positions agree with TRBD1. Germline values: CDR1 KGHSH, CDR2 LQKENI. V lost 3 bases to trimming and J lost 7 bases; unmatched junction nucleotides: 4. The CDR3 is 15 residues long. This CDR3 is CASSPGQGANGELFF. The CDR3 DNA sequence: TGTGCCAGCTCACCCGGACAGGGGGCGAACGGGGAGCTGTTTTTT.